Detailed here is one T cell receptor beta chain. The data stem from a study of T cells after yellow fever vaccination. Each CDR3 protein gets one entry after TCRdb re-called the 5' RACE reads with MiXCR. The sample has some 500,000 distinct CDR3 sequences, approximately 13% seen once. Germline assignment: CDR1 GTSNPN and CDR2 SVGIG (reference sequence). Between the trimmed V and J ends, which lost 3 bases and 0 bases, there was a span of 16 bases. The CDR3 spans 16 residues. The TCR originated in a man aged 25 to 40 who received the YFV17D yellow fever vaccine. The sequences come from PBMCs, collected on the day of the yellow fever booster vaccination. The V call is TRBV30, the J call TRBJ2-3; D may be TRBD2 (6 bases). The CDR3 nucleotides read TGTGCCTGGAGCGTAGCGGTGCACTCTAGCACAGATACGCAGTATTTT. As protein: CAWSVAVHSSTDTQYF.